The clone carrying this T cell receptor (beta chain) was detected only once. V was shortened by 1 base and J by 1 base, with 6 bases between the two germline ends. The CDR3 consists of 14 residues. From germline, CDR1 is SGHVS and CDR2 FQNEAQ. These data are taken from a study of control samples from healthy donors and cancer patients. Data came from immunoSEQ multiplex PCR; TCRdb stores just in-frame clones and leaves some out. The table lists about 130,000 clones, approximately 90% of them singletons, with about 3.2% in the top ten. Sequencing was carried out using blood. The rearrangement joins TRBV7-8 to TRBJ2-3; D is uncertain. The TCR was taken from a man aged 50 to 60 in good health. The CDR3 bases are TGTGCCAGCAGCTTAGAAGCCCGCACAGATACGCAGTATTTT. It codes for CASSLEARTDTQYF. The full variable domain, completed using reference TRBV7-8 and TRBJ2-3, is GAGVSQSPRYKVAKRGQDVALRCDPISGHVSLFWYQQALGQGPEFLTYFQNEAQLDKSGLPSDRFFAERPEGSVSTLKIQRTQQEDSAVYLCASSLEARTDTQYFGPGTRLTVL.